This T cell receptor (beta chain) was identified in a study of blood T cell repertoires in COVID-19. Assay used: immunoSEQ multiplex PCR; TCRdb lists only in-frame clones, some missing. The sample holds 130,000 or so clones, about 87% seen once. The ends lost 5 bases at V and 6 bases at J; junction bases unmatched: 10. This CDR3 spans 16 amino acids. In germline, CDR1 is SGHVS, CDR2 FQNEAQ. Sample: peripheral blood. The sequence was collected from a man aged 55-75 years with active or convalescent COVID-19. This chain links TRBV7-8 with TRBJ2-3; TRBD2 matches 11 bases. Here the CDR3 DNA reads TGTGCCAGCAGCCGCCGTAGCGGGAGGGCCGATGATACGCAGTATTTT. This codes for CASSRRSGRADDTQYF.